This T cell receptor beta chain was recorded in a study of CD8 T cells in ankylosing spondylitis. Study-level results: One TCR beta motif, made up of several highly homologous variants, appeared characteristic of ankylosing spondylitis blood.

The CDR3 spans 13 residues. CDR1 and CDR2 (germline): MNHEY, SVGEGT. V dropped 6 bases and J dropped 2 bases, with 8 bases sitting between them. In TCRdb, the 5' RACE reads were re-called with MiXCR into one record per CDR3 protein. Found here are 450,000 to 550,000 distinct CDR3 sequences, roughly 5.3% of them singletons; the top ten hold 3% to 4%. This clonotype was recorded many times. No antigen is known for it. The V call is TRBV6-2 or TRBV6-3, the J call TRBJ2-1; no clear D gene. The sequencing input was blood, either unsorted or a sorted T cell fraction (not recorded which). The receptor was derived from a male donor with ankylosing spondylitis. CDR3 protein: CASSKGTYNEQFF. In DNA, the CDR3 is TGTGCCAGCAGCAAAGGGACCTACAATGAGCAGTTCTTC.